Given below is one T cell receptor beta chain in context. The authors sorted CD4+ and CD8+ T cells from PBMCs. Isolated RNA was reverse transcribed into cDNA used as the sequencing template. Sequenced by immunoSEQ multiplex PCR; TCRdb stores in-frame clones only, minus some. Here the sample spans 150,000 to 200,000 clones, around three fifths being singletons. The CDR3 runs to 13 residues. The V and J ends lost 3 bases and 4 bases respectively, with 10 bases between them. Germline lookup yields CDR1 SGDLS and CDR2 YYNGEE. The record originates from a study of CD8+ T cells in alopecia areata. Study overall: Treated patients were given oral tofacitinib, which was dosed at 5 to 10 mg twice daily.

The sample consisted of CD4+ T cells sorted from blood, taken at week 0. The chain employs TRBV9 and TRBJ1-2; D not resolved. This TCR was sampled from a human donor with alopecia areata. The CDR3 region has the DNA TGTGCCAGCAGCGGAGGGTTTGGCTATGGCTACACCTTC. Translated: CASSGGFGYGYTF.